The T cell receptor beta chain described here comes from a study of CD8 T cells in ankylosing spondylitis. MiXCR was run by TCRdb on the 5' RACE reads, yielding one entry per CDR3 protein. The table includes 180,000 or so distinct CDR3 sequences, around 10% detected once. CDR1 and CDR2 (germline): SGHRS, YFSETQ. This CDR3 region has 15 residues. The V segment lost 5 bases and the J segment 5 bases; nucleotides outside the gene matches: 6. There are many counts of this clonotype. Its antigen remains unknown. Study-wide results and caveats: Reportedly, significant enrichment of disease-linked clones occurred in matched ankylosing spondylitis synovial fluid.

This chain connects TRBV5-1 to TRBJ2-1; TRBD1 matches 11 bases. What was sequenced was blood, either unsorted or a sorted T cell fraction (not recorded which). The receptor was isolated from a male donor with ankylosing spondylitis or in good health (not recorded which). This CDR3 is CASSYGQGANNEQFF. The CDR3 DNA sequence: TGCGCCAGCAGTTATGGACAGGGGGCGAACAATGAGCAGTTCTTC.